The rows below give T cell receptor beta chains drawn from one sample of a study of blood T cell repertoires in COVID-19. Profiling relied on immunoSEQ multiplex PCR, and the TCRdb table lists in-frame clones only, not all of them. The sample has some 160,000 clones; around nine tenths are singletons. The sequenced material came from peripheral blood. The source is a woman aged 70-85 years with COVID-19, enrolled during active disease. The CDR3 runs from the conserved cysteine through the conserved F or W. Fields, in order: CDR3 protein, V gene, J gene.

CASSGTSLYEQYF	TRBV10-1	TRBJ2-7
CASSSRSGGQETQYF	TRBV7-6	TRBJ2-5
CAWHRTENSPLHF	TRBV30	TRBJ1-6
CASSTRDSYTNTGELFF	TRBV7-2	TRBJ2-2
CASSLPPRGSGTEAFF	TRBV28	TRBJ1-1
CASSQIGVEQYF	TRBV14	TRBJ2-7
CASSSQGLAAEQYF	TRBV5-4	TRBJ2-7
CASSSGRAGELFF	TRBV3-1/TRBV3-2	TRBJ2-2
CASSRYRDGTEAFF	TRBV4-1	TRBJ1-1
CATSRWAGTNTGELFF	TRBV15	TRBJ2-2
CASSPWDRGENEAFF	TRBV5-1	TRBJ1-1
CASSLGGQETQYF	TRBV12-3/TRBV12-4	TRBJ2-5
CASSGLEGTSYEQYF	TRBV7-2	TRBJ2-7
CASSPGVVDYGYTF	TRBV5-6	TRBJ1-2
CASSQGRGVGETQYF	TRBV3-1/TRBV3-2	TRBJ2-5
CASTGDSNYGYTF	TRBV3-1/TRBV3-2	TRBJ1-2
CASSPTQGTGYNSPLHF	TRBV5-1	TRBJ1-6
CASSLTGHQDF	TRBV5-6	TRBJ2-7
CASRPTTGDYNSPLHF	TRBV5-1	TRBJ1-6
CASSLPWQGAKNSPLHF	TRBV5-4	TRBJ1-6
CASSQSRGEGNTEAFF	TRBV23-1	TRBJ1-1
CASSTLGGTEAFF	TRBV7-9	TRBJ1-1
CSASLTENSPLHF	TRBV20-1	TRBJ1-6
CASRDTGDDQPQHF	TRBV6-6	TRBJ1-5
CSAGDTGELFF	TRBV29-1	TRBJ2-2
CASSFRDRKETQYF	TRBV11-2	TRBJ2-5
CASSPTLGGGTDTQYF	TRBV4-2	TRBJ2-3
CSVQESHGYTF	TRBV20-1	TRBJ1-2
CASSDKLAGYQETQYF	TRBV3-1/TRBV3-2	TRBJ2-5
CAISESMGDRVNTEAFF	TRBV10-3	TRBJ1-1
CVAEGRNSPLHF	TRBV14	TRBJ1-6
CASSSGDEYNSPLHF	TRBV7-9	TRBJ1-6
CASSQQGLRYTF	TRBV3-1/TRBV3-2	TRBJ1-2
CASSLIQGVTGNTIYF	TRBV4-1	TRBJ1-3
CASSATGENRVTGELFF	TRBV9	TRBJ2-2
CASSSDKTGFSEKLFF	TRBV5-6	TRBJ1-4
CASREDRVFTGELFF	TRBV2	TRBJ2-2
CASTLGSSTGANVLTF	TRBV5-5	TRBJ2-6
CASSIKGGGGEAFF	TRBV19	TRBJ1-1
CASSSTGQNNQPQHF	TRBV3-1/TRBV3-2	TRBJ1-5
CASSLEAGGGGLGSPLHF	TRBV7-2	TRBJ1-6
CASSQDPGLNSPLHF	TRBV4-1	TRBJ1-6
CASSVGQYYEQYF	TRBV9	TRBJ2-7
CSVEGGQGRYNEQFF	TRBV29-1	TRBJ2-1
CASSLGGTYEQYF	TRBV5-4	TRBJ2-7
CASSLVISGGANEQFF	TRBV7-8	TRBJ2-1
CSVGTSGGHQASTDTQYF	TRBV29-1	TRBJ2-3
CASSLVAGDYGYTF	TRBV28	TRBJ1-2
CASSPWDRDNSPLHF	TRBV3-1/TRBV3-2	TRBJ1-6
CASSYSGEDGYTF	TRBV5-1	TRBJ1-2
CASSWTGLDQPQHF	TRBV19	TRBJ1-5
CSVDWQGAYGYTF	TRBV29-1	TRBJ1-2
CASSLSGDDNSPLHF	TRBV5-1	TRBJ1-6
CAWSGGQSYSPLHF	TRBV30	TRBJ1-6
CASSGTGWAEKLFF	TRBV2	TRBJ1-4
CASSQPGQNTEAFF	TRBV3-1/TRBV3-2	TRBJ1-1
CASSLVSAGRNTGELFF	TRBV7-2	TRBJ2-2
CASSLGAATTRYF	TRBV27	TRBJ2-5
CSHDRVGRGYTF	TRBV29-1	TRBJ1-2
CAGQGINTGELFF	TRBV19	TRBJ2-2